Included here is one TCR beta chain sequence, with context. A quantity of about 0.45 to 1 ug RNA underwent reverse transcription using random hexamers. Multiplex immunoSEQ PCR targeted 54 Vbeta and 13 Jbeta TCR beta segments. A single record per CDR3 protein comes from TCRdb applying MiXCR to the immunoSEQ multiplex PCR reads. The sample contains about 240,000 distinct CDR3 sequences, 90% to 97% of which appear only once. This record belongs to a study of CD8 T cells in Susac syndrome. About the study: Sequenced Susac syndrome patients included about 6 with active disease and about 8 who were in remission.

Negative magnetic isolation gave CD8+ and CD4+ cells; FACS enriched CD8+ TEMRA. The sample consisted of CD4+ T cells from PBMCs. This sequence was found in a human donor with Susac syndrome.

CDR3 nucleotides: TGTGCCAGCACCATTAAAGAGACCCAGTACTTC. It specifies CASTIKETQYF. The J gene is TRBJ2-5, the V gene TRBV25-1; D gene uncertain. The CDR3 runs to 11 residues. The ends were cut back, 7 bases at V and 3 bases at J, with 6 bases in the middle. Germline values: CDR1 MGHDK, CDR2 SYGVNS.